This T cell receptor (beta chain) derives from a study of spatial heterogeneity in lung cancer. Noted time point: sample taken at primary tumor resection. Unsorted tumor, nontumor lung tissue or cryopreserved PBMC supplied the whole RNA. Samples were obtained from around 73 donors, all untreated early-stage non-small cell lung cancer patients. In the library, each TCR cDNA molecule bore its own unique molecular identifier. TCRdb passed the 5' RACE reads through MiXCR, listing each CDR3 protein once. The sample carries 50,000 or so distinct CDR3 sequences, about an eighth recorded once. This clonotype was counted only a few times. The CDR3 is 17 residues long. Germline V gives CDR1 SGHTA, CDR2 FQGNSA. After removal of 4 bases from V and 2 bases from J, the junction contained 8 bases not matched to a gene.

Here the sequenced sample was PBMCs, taken at surgery. The V and J genes are TRBV7-2 and TRBJ2-4, with TRBD2 matching over 10 bases. The clonotype comes from a female donor with early-stage non-small cell lung cancer. DNA for the CDR3: TGTGCCAGCAGCTCCCCGGGACTAGCGAGGACCAAAAACATTCAGTACTTC. Its protein product is CASSSPGLARTKNIQYF.